The present T cell receptor (beta chain) was sequenced within a study of OX40 agonist ivuxolimab in advanced cancers. The study, taken as a whole, reports: Both CD4+ and CD8+ T cell populations in blood had undergone clonal expansion by week 6 at 0.1 to 3.0 mg/kg.

As for this clone: The target antigen is unknown.

Germline CDR1 SGHVS, CDR2 FQNEAQ. Trimming took 3 bases from V and 2 from J, leaving 10 bases between them. This CDR3 has 15 residues. Assay used: immunoSEQ multiplex PCR; TCRdb lists only in-frame clones, some missing. The table has 22,000 or so clones, 75% to 85% seen once; the top ten hold less than 35%. Blood was sampled at baseline, cycle 4 day 1, and cycle 7 day 1. The source is an adult with an advanced solid tumor such as melanoma, head and neck, liver or kidney cancer. The sequencing here drew on CD4+ or CD8+ T cells sorted from blood, taken in a trial of the OX40 agonist ivuxolimab. The chain recombines TRBV7-8 with TRBJ1-4; the D is unclear. CDR3 coding DNA: TGTGCCAGCAGCTTCGAGTGGTGGACTAATGAAAAACTGTTTTTT. Its protein product is CASSFEWWTNEKLFF. Variable domain in full (rest from reference TRBV7-8 and TRBJ1-4): GAGVSQSPRYKVAKRGQDVALRCDPISGHVSLFWYQQALGQGPEFLTYFQNEAQLDKSGLPSDRFFAERPEGSVSTLKIQRTQQEDSAVYLCASSFEWWTNEKLFFGSGTQLSVL.